One sample yielded the 29 T cell receptor beta chains listed below, sequenced in a study of blood T cell repertoires in COVID-19 (dated by TCRdb to the early 2020s). The library relied on the immunoSEQ multiplex PCR assay. The source is immuneACCESS, and TCRdb retained only in-frame sequences with V and J called. Part of the clones is not carried over; for the studies checked, unresolved V genes explain less than half of this, and the remainder is unexplained. For this sample there are about half a million clones; approximately 85% appear just once. Approximately 3.2% of the sample is in the top ten clones. The sequenced sample was peripheral blood. The receptor set was obtained from a human donor in a cohort sampled during active COVID-19.

This chain's CDR3 is CASKSGGVEAFF. CDR3 coding DNA: TGTGCCAGCAAGTCCGGCGGGGTTGAAGCTTTCTTT. This chain joins TRBV6-6 and TRBJ1-1; no clear D. CDR1 and CDR2 from the germline V gene are MNHNY and SVGAGI (reference sequence). The germline V and J ends were trimmed by 7 bases and 7 bases, with 13 bases remaining between them. The CDR3 is 12 amino acids.

The V call is TRBV29-1, the J call TRBJ2-1, with D perhaps TRBD2 (5 bases). In germline, CDR1 is SQVTM, CDR2 ANQGSEA. The CDR3 sequence is 15 residues long. V gave up 2 bases and J gave up 4 bases, with 15 bases separating them. CDR3 in amino acids: CSVESMSGAYNEQFF. The CDR3 bases are TGCAGCGTTGAATCAATGAGCGGAGCGTACAATGAGCAGTTCTTC.

V usage is TRBV7-2 and J usage is TRBJ1-1; a possible D gene is TRBD1 (5 bases). Trimming pared 3 bases from V and 4 bases from J, leaving 15 bases between. CDR1 and CDR2 from the germline V gene are SGHTA and FQGNSA. The CDR3 loop spans 15 amino acids. CDR3 loop: CASSLGGVVGTEAFF. For the CDR3, the DNA is TGTGCCAGCAGCTTGGGGGGGGTAGTGGGCACTGAAGCTTTCTTT.

This clone has more than one count but fewer than ten. This chain joins TRBV2 and TRBJ1-5; a weak D match, TRBD1 (6 bases). This CDR3 spans 15 amino acids. Germline loops: CDR1 SNHLY, CDR2 FYNNEI. V was cut by 4 bases and J by 5 bases, with 15 bases left in between. In DNA form, the CDR3 reads TGTGCCAGCAGTGCATGGCAGGGGATCGATCAGCCCCAGCATTTT. The encoded protein is CASSAWQGIDQPQHF. The variable domain in full, completed from reference TRBV2 and TRBJ1-5, reads EPEVTQTPSHQVTQMGQEVILRCVPISNHLYFYWYRQILGQKVEFLVSFYNNEISEKSEIFDDQFSVERPDGSNFTLKIRSTKLEDSAMYFCASSAWQGIDQPQHFGDGTRLSIL.

This rearrangement joins TRBV9 to TRBJ1-1; D gene unclear. V lost 0 bases and J lost 1, with 4 bases in between. Germline V lookup: CDR1 SGDLS, CDR2 YYNGEE. The CDR3 spans 13 residues. CDR3 nucleotide sequence: TGTGCCAGCAGCGTAGGGCCGAACACTGAAGCTTTCTTT. This sequence encodes CASSVGPNTEAFF.

Points on this clone: Possible read error: a much larger clone is one base away. V usage is TRBV28 and J usage is TRBJ1-5, with 9 bases lining up with TRBD1. This CDR3 comprises 15 residues. Germline CDR1 is MDHEN and CDR2 is SYDVKM. The V segment lost 6 bases and the J segment 0 bases; nucleotides outside the gene matches: 3. DNA of the CDR3: TGTGCCAGCAGCCGACAGGGGGATAGCAATCAGCCCCAGCATTTT. Protein sequence: CASSRQGDSNQPQHF.

CDR3 DNA sequence: TGCGCCAGCAGCTCCGACAGGTTCGAGACCCAGTACTTC. Encoded protein: CASSSDRFETQYF. The rearrangement uses TRBV5-1 and TRBJ2-5; D may be TRBD1 (6 bases). The CDR3 contains 13 residues. Germline V CDR1 and CDR2: SGHRS, YFSETQ. V dropped 3 bases and J dropped 5 bases, with 11 bases sitting between them.

The CDR3 coding sequence is TGTGCCAGTAGTCTCCGCTCTATGAACACTGAAGCTTTCTTT. Translated: CASSLRSMNTEAFF. The chain carries TRBV19 and TRBJ1-1, with D uncertain. The CDR3 length is 14 residues. CDR1 is LNHDA and CDR2 is SQIVND in the germline V gene (reference sequence). V was trimmed by 5 bases and J by 0 bases, leaving 10 bases between them.

This sequence joins TRBV7-2 and TRBJ2-7; 10 bases match TRBD2. V lost 5 bases, J lost 3 bases, and 7 bases stayed unmatched. Germline V gene lookup returns CDR1 SGHTA and CDR2 FQGNSA. CDR3 length: 15 amino acids. The CDR3 reads CASSAASGSFYEQYF. CDR3 bases: TGTGCCAGCAGCGCAGCTAGCGGGAGCTTCTACGAGCAGTACTTC.

V and J are TRBV9 and TRBJ2-1; TRBD1 matches 12 bases. CDR1 is SGDLS, CDR2 YYNGEE, per germline. The ends lost 4 bases at V and 5 bases at J; junction bases unmatched: 4. The CDR3 is 15 residues long. CDR3 sequence: CASSPGQGANNEQFF. CDR3 DNA: TGTGCCAGCAGCCCGGGACAGGGGGCAAACAATGAGCAGTTCTTC.

This clone has a handful of counts. The gene calls are TRBV7-9 and TRBJ1-4, with 8 bases identical to TRBD1. V gave up 10 bases and J gave up 0 bases; unmatched junction bases: 7. The CDR3 runs 15 residues. Germline V gene sequence: CDR1 SEHNR, CDR2 FQNEAQ (reference sequence). CDR3 sequence: CAIPDRVATNEKLFF. CDR3 DNA sequence: TGTGCCATCCCGGACAGGGTTGCAACTAATGAAAAACTGTTTTTT. The variable domain in full, with the rest retrieved from reference TRBV7-9 and TRBJ1-4, is DTGVSQNPRHKITKRGQNVTFRCDPISEHNRLYWYRQTLGQGPEFLTYFQNEAQLEKSRLLSDRFSAERPKGSFSTLEIQRTEQGDSAMYLCAIPDRVATNEKLFFGSGTQLSVL.

There are a few counts of this clone. The chain has TRBV7-2 and TRBJ2-5; D is perhaps TRBD2 (6 bases). Germline CDR1 reads SGHTA; CDR2 reads FQGNSA. CDR3 size: 15 residues. V was shortened by 2 bases and J by 5 bases, with 15 bases between the two germline ends. The CDR3 DNA is TGTGCCAGCAGCTTAACTAGCCAGACCTTTGAGACCCAGTACTTC. Translation: CASSLTSQTFETQYF.

Notes on this clone: One junction end disagrees with the germline gene, perhaps due to a read error. This sequence joins TRBV19 and TRBJ1-4; D gene unclear. The CDR3 runs 14 residues. CDR1 LNHDA and CDR2 SQIVND come from the germline V gene (reference sequence). In nucleotides, the CDR3 is TGTGCCAGTAGTATGGAGGCTCGGAATGGAAAACTGTTTTTT. Residues: CASSMEARNGKLFF. Combining the CDR3 with reference TRBV19 and TRBJ1-4 gives the whole variable domain DGGITQSPKYLFRKEGQNVTLSCEQNLNHDAMYWYRQDPGQGLRLIYYSQIVNDFQKGDIAEGYSVSREKKESFPLTVTSAQKNPTAFYLCASSMEARNGKLFFGSGTQLSVL.

The chain recombines TRBV24-1 with TRBJ2-1; D is ambiguous. V shed 9 bases and J shed 3 bases, with 5 bases lying between them. This CDR3 is built from 11 residues. In germline, CDR1 is KGHDR, CDR2 SFDVKD. CDR3 sequence (DNA): TGTGCCACCGGCCACTACAATGAGCAGTTCTTC. It yields the protein CATGHYNEQFF.

V is TRBV11-2 and J is TRBJ2-5; 11 bases are shared with TRBD2. CDR1 is SGHAT, CDR2 FQNNGV, per germline. The V and J ends lost 1 base and 4 bases, in that order; junction bases with no gene match: 5. CDR3 size: 16 residues. In DNA form, the CDR3 reads TGTGCCAGCAGCTTAGGACGACTAGCGGGATCAGAGACCCAGTACTTC. Its translation is CASSLGRLAGSETQYF.

The genes are TRBV19 and TRBJ1-1; 7 bases agree with TRBD1. The germline gives CDR1 LNHDA, CDR2 SQIVND (reference sequence). This CDR3 has 13 residues. Trimming cost V 8 bases and J 3 bases; bases outside gene matches: 6. This CDR3 reads CASQSTGDTEAFF. CDR3 DNA: TGTGCCAGTCAATCTACAGGGGACACTGAAGCTTTCTTT.

The rearrangement links TRBV7-3 to TRBJ2-5, with no clear D. This CDR3 region has 14 residues. Trimming took 0 bases from V and 4 from J, leaving 9 bases between them. The V gene's germline CDR1 is SGHTA and CDR2 FQGTGA. The CDR3 here is CASSLTATGETQYF. The CDR3 DNA reads TGTGCCAGCAGCTTAACGGCTACGGGAGAGACCCAGTACTTC.

This chain connects TRBV2 to TRBJ2-7, with 12 bases lining up with TRBD2. The CDR3 is 15 amino acids. V dropped 6 bases and J dropped 5; count of bases not matched to a gene: 8. Germline loops: CDR1 SNHLY, CDR2 FYNNEI. CDR3 DNA: TGTGCCAGCAGGGCTAGCGGGAGGGGTGTAGACGAGCAGTACTTC. This gives the protein CASRASGRGVDEQYF. Full variable domain (outside the CDR3, taken from reference TRBV2 and TRBJ2-7): EPEVTQTPSHQVTQMGQEVILRCVPISNHLYFYWYRQILGQKVEFLVSFYNNEISEKSEIFDDQFSVERPDGSNFTLKIRSTKLEDSAMYFCASRASGRGVDEQYFGPGTRLTVT.

V usage is TRBV5-4 and J usage is TRBJ2-5; 10 bases are shared with TRBD2. The CDR3 consists of 15 residues. Trimming at V came to 5 bases and at J to 2 bases, leaving 6 bases not matched to a gene. CDR1 SGHNT and CDR2 YYREEE come from the germline V gene (reference sequence). CDR3: CASRTGTSAQETQYF. The CDR3 DNA is TGTGCCAGCAGAACCGGGACTAGCGCTCAAGAGACCCAGTACTTC.

The chain joins TRBV12-3 or TRBV12-4 to TRBJ1-5; a weak D match, TRBD1 (5 bases). The CDR3 loop spans 13 amino acids. Between the trimmed V and J ends, which lost 5 bases and 8 bases, there was a span of 13 bases. In nucleotides, the CDR3 is TGTGCCAGCAGTAGCCGGAGGGGAGAGCCCCAGCATTTT. Protein sequence: CASSSRRGEPQHF.

This sequence joins TRBV27 and TRBJ2-2; 11 nucleotides match TRBD2. This CDR3 is built from 15 residues. CDR1 and CDR2 from the germline V gene are MNHEY and SMNVEV (reference sequence). V shed 3 bases and J 7 bases; nucleotides not matched to a gene: 4. DNA of the CDR3: TGTGCCAGCAGTTTTCTAGCGGGAGGTGGCGGGGAGCTGTTTTTT. The encoded protein is CASSFLAGGGGELFF.

This clone was picked up a small number of times. The rearrangement links TRBV6-5 to TRBJ1-1; 9 nucleotides match TRBD1. The CDR3 covers 14 residues. After removal of 7 bases from V and 3 bases from J, the junction contained 6 bases not matched to a gene. Germline CDR1 is MNHEY and CDR2 is SVGAGI. CDR3 amino acids: CASTARTGDTEAFF. The CDR3, as DNA: TGTGCCAGCACTGCCCGGACAGGGGACACTGAAGCTTTCTTT.

This clone was recorded only once. The rearrangement uses TRBV29-1 and TRBJ2-3; D gene unclear. The CDR3 runs 15 residues. Germline loops: CDR1 SQVTM, CDR2 ANQGSEA. The V end was cut by 5 bases, the J end by 0 bases, with 15 bases between. CDR3 bases: TGCAGCGTTACACAACAGAGCCTTAGCACAGATACGCAGTATTTT. As protein: CSVTQQSLSTDTQYF.

This clone was detected once. Other DNA variants within this sample encode the same CDR3. This chain joins TRBV5-1 and TRBJ2-7, with 10 bases aligning to TRBD1. After removal of 4 bases from V and 3 bases from J, the junction contained 4 bases not matched to a gene. The CDR3 runs 14 residues. Germline CDR1 and CDR2: SGHRS and YFSETQ. The CDR3 protein is CASSAGQGGYEQYF. CDR3 DNA: TGCGCCAGCAGCGCCGGACAGGGGGGCTACGAGCAGTACTTC. Drawing the rest from reference TRBV5-1 and TRBJ2-7, the complete variable domain is KAGVTQTPRYLIKTRGQQVTLSCSPISGHRSVSWYQQTPGQGLQFLFEYFSETQRNKGNFPGRFSGRQFSNSRSEMNVSTLELGDSALYLCASSAGQGGYEQYFGPGTRLTVT.

The chain couples TRBV7-2 to TRBJ2-2; 13 bases fit TRBD2. CDR1 SGHTA and CDR2 FQGNSA come from the germline V gene. J lost 4 bases, V lost 5 bases, and 10 bases had no gene match. CDR3 length: 18 residues. The CDR3 DNA sequence: TGTGCCAGCAGCATAACTAGCGGGAGGGCCGGTAGCACCGGGGAGCTGTTTTTT. Translation gives CASSITSGRAGSTGELFF.

The chain employs TRBV7-2 and TRBJ2-7; 11 bases fit TRBD2. From germline, CDR1 is SGHTA and CDR2 FQGNSA. The trim removed 5 bases at V and 0 bases at J, leaving 3 bases unmatched. This CDR3 has 15 residues. The CDR3 region is CASSVTSGSSYEQYF. The CDR3 region has the DNA TGTGCCAGCAGCGTAACTAGCGGGAGCTCCTACGAGCAGTACTTC.

The V and J genes are TRBV7-2 and TRBJ2-5; 12 positions match TRBD2. This CDR3 is 15 amino acids long. Germline values: CDR1 SGHTA, CDR2 FQGNSA. V gave up 5 bases and J gave up 5 bases; unmatched junction bases: 6. The CDR3 is CASSDTSGRWETQYF. CDR3 nucleotides: TGTGCCAGCAGCGATACTAGCGGGAGGTGGGAGACCCAGTACTTC.

This clone came up once. The chain uses TRBV12-5 and TRBJ1-1; unclear D gene. Germline V lookup: CDR1 LGHNT, CDR2 FRNRAP. V dropped 0 bases and J dropped 7 bases, with 12 bases sitting between them. The CDR3 spans 14 residues. CDR3 DNA sequence: TGTGCTAGTGGTTTGGTTCCGGGCGGGTTTGAAGCTTTCTTT. Translation: CASGLVPGGFEAFF.

The CDR3 reads CASSNTAGTEAYGYTF. The CDR3 DNA reads TGTGCCAGCAGCAACACCGCCGGGACAGAAGCCTATGGCTACACCTTC. The chain uses TRBV7-2 and TRBJ1-2, with 7 positions matching TRBD1. The CDR3 length is 16 residues. The V gene's germline CDR1 is SGHTA and CDR2 FQGNSA. Trimming at V came to 5 bases and at J to 4 bases, leaving 13 bases not matched to a gene.